This T cell receptor beta chain was captured in a study of T cell repertoires in cytomegalovirus infection. TCRdb redid the calling of the reads with MiXCR, one entry per CDR3 protein. The sample has almost 500,000 distinct CDR3 sequences, about 11% seen once. V trimming: 7 bases; J trimming: 0 bases; junction bases outside the gene matches: 1. There are 14 residues in the CDR3. From germline, CDR1 is MNHEY and CDR2 SVGAGI. This chain links TRBV6-5 with TRBJ2-2; 8 bases fit TRBD2. Sequenced: PBMCs. This sequence was found in a human donor in good health (CMV status not recorded). Some clones in this sample may be carry-over from other donors' samples. The CDR3 sequence: CASTGGPNTGELFF. The CDR3 DNA follows: TGTGCCAGCACGGGGGGGCCGAACACCGGGGAGCTGTTTTTT.